What follows describes a single T cell receptor beta chain. This clone's antigen is unknown. Germline and junction disagree at one end, which may indicate a read error. CD3+ T cells were initially rested overnight at approximately 2.4 million cells/mL in RPMI 1640 lacking fetal bovine serum. MACS immunomagnetic beads were used, per the manufacturer's instructions, to isolate CD3+ T cells from PBMCs. The data derive from a study of T cell repertoires and leukemia-associated antigens (dated by TCRdb to the late 2010s). Turning to the overall study: Each sample yielded about 5.1 to 7 million read pairs and about 3.3 to 5.0 million effective reads, roughly 16 million effective reads overall. The study aimed to identify which antigen a TCR Vbeta21 clone previously found in CML patients recognizes, using in vitro peptide stimulation of healthy T cells. Points the paper makes about the study in general: Numbers of Vbeta genes (approximately 55), Jbeta genes (more than 12), VDJ rearrangements and unique CDR3s did not differ significantly among the four groups. The antigen specificity and function of the expanded clones were not directly tested, and further investigation of both was required.

From its cysteine to its phenylalanine, the CDR3 spans 15 amino acids. Of the read, only the CDR3 DNA is kept; its 45 bases are in frame from base 1. Taken from the germline V gene, the CDR1 and CDR2 loops are SGHDT and YYEEEE. Total RNA was extracted from the cultured T cells using TRIzol reagent. 5' rapid amplification of cDNA ends (5'RACE) was the method used to amplify TCRbeta libraries from the RNA. Before sequencing, library concentration and integrity were assessed using Qubit, an Agilent instrument, and quantitative PCR. A commercial service provider sequenced the qualified libraries on Illumina HiSeq or MiSeq. Per the source publication's procedure: MiXCR version 1.8.2 was used to identify TCR sequences in each sample. For a clone to be considered qualified, a CDR3 longer than four amino acids, an in-frame nucleotide length, and the absence of a stop codon were required. An effective read was defined as a read containing the complete CDR3 structure. RT-PCR with 24 Vbeta primers, GeneScan spectratyping, and Sanger sequencing were used to validate the expanded clones. In-frame beta chains were kept once TCRdb had trimmed the public reads at Q25 with fastp and called clones with MiXCR. Entries are consolidated by CDR3 protein sequence, retaining the most common genes and DNA. The V and J calls and clone size are TCRdb's, not the authors'. This sample gives almost 10,000 distinct CDR3 sequences in total; less than 55% of them show up just once. Jointly, the top ten make up approximately 60% of the sample.

Sample: CD3+ T cells sorted from blood and cultured. The rearrangement combines TRBV5-6 with TRBJ2-2; a tentative D match to TRBD2 spans 6 bases. The sequence was collected from a female donor in good health. The DNA sequence is given as TGTGCCAGCCGCTTGGGACTGGGAATCACCGGGGAGCTGTTTTTT. Translated, it reads CASRLGLGITGELFF.